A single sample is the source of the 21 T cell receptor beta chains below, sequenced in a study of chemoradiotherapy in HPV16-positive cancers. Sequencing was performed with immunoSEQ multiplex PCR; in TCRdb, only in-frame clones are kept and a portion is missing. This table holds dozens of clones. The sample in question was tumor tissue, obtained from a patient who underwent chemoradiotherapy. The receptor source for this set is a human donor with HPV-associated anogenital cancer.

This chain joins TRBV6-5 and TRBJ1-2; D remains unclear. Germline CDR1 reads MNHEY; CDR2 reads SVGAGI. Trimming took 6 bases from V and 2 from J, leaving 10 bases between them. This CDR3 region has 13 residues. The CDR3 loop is CASSLTENYGYTF. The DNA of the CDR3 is TGTGCCAGCAGCCTGACGGAAAACTATGGCTACACCTTC.

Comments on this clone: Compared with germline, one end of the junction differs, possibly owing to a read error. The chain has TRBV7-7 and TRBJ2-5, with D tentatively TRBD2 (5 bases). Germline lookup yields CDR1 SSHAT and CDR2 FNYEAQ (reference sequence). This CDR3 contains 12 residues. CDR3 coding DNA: TGTGCTAGCAGCTTAGCAGAGGGGACCCAGTACTTC. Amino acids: CASSLAEGTQYF.

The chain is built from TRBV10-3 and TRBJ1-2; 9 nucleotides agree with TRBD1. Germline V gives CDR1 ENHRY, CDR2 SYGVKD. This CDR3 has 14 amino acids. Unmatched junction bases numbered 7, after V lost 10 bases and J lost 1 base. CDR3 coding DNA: TGTGCCACCAGCCGGGGACAGGGTAACTATGGCTACACCTTC. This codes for CATSRGQGNYGYTF.

The CDR3 nucleotides are TGTGCCAGCAGCTTAGGAGATAGTATTTTAGGGTATGAAAAACTGTTTTTT. The encoded protein is CASSLGDSILGYEKLFF. The chain joins TRBV11-2 to TRBJ1-4; D uncertain. Germline V gene lookup returns CDR1 SGHAT and CDR2 FQNNGV. The CDR3 has 17 residues. V was shortened by 1 base and J by 6 bases, with 18 bases between the two germline ends.

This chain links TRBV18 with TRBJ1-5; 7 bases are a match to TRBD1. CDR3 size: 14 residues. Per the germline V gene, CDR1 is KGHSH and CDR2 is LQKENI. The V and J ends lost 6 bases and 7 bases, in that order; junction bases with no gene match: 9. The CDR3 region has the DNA TGTGCCAGCTCGGGGGAGACAGGGCTCCAGCCCCAGCATTTT. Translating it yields CASSGETGLQPQHF.

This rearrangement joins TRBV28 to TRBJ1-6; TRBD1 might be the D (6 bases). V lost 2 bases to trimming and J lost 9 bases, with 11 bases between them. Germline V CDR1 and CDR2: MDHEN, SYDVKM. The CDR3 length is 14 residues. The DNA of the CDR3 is TGTGCCAGCAGTTTAGGACAGACACGTTCACCCCTCCACTTT. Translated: CASSLGQTRSPLHF.

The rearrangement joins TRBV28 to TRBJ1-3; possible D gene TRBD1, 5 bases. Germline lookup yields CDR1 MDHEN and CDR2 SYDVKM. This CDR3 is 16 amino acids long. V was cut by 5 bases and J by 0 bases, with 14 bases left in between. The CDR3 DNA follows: TGTGCCAGCAGTGTAGCCGGGACCGGCTCTGGAAACACCATATATTTT. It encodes CASSVAGTGSGNTIYF.

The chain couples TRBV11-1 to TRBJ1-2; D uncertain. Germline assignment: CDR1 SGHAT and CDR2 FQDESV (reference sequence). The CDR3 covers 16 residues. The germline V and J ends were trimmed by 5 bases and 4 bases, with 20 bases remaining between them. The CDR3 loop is CASSMVQAGKTYGYTF. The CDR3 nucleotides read TGTGCCAGCAGCATGGTTCAGGCTGGAAAGACCTATGGCTACACCTTC.

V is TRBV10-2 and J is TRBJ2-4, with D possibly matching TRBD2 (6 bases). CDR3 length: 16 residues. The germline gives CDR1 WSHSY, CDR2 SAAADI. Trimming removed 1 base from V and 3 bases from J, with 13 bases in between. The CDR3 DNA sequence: TGCGCCAGCAGTGAGTTCCAAGGAGGGGTCAAAAACATTCAGTACTTC. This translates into CASSEFQGGVKNIQYF.

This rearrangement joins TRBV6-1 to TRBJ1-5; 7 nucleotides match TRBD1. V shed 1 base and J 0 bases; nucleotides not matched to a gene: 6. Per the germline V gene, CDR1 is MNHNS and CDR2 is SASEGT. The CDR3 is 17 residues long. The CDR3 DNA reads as TGTGCCAGCAGTGAAGGGACAGGTGGTATTAGCAATCAGCCCCAGCATTTT. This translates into CASSEGTGGISNQPQHF.

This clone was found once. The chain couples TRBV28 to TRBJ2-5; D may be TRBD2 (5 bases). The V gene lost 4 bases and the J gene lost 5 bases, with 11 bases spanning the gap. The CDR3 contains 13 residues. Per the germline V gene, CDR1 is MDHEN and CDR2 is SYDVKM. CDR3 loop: CASSSPSLETQYF. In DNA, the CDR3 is TGTGCCAGCAGTTCGCCTAGCTTGGAGACCCAGTACTTC. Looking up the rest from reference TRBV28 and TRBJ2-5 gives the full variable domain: DVKVTQSSRYLVKRTGEKVFLECVQDMDHENMFWYRQDPGLGLRLIYFSYDVKMKEKGDIPEGYSVSREKKERFSLILESASTNQTSMYLCASSSPSLETQYFGPGTRLLVL.

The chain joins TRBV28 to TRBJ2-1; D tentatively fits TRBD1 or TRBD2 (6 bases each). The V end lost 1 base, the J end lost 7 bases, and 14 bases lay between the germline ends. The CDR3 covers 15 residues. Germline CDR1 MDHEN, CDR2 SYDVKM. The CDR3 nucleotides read TGTGCCAGCAGTTTATTCGGGGGCACGACTAATGAGCAGTTCTTC. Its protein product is CASSLFGGTTNEQFF. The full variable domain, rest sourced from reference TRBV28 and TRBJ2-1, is DVKVTQSSRYLVKRTGEKVFLECVQDMDHENMFWYRQDPGLGLRLIYFSYDVKMKEKGDIPEGYSVSREKKERFSLILESASTNQTSMYLCASSLFGGTTNEQFFGPGTRLTVL.

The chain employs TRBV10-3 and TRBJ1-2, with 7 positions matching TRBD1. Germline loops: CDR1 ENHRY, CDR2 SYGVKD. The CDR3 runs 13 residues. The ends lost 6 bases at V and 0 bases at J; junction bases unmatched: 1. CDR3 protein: CAIRDRTNYGYTF. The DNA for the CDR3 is TGTGCCATCAGGGACAGGACTAACTATGGCTACACCTTC.

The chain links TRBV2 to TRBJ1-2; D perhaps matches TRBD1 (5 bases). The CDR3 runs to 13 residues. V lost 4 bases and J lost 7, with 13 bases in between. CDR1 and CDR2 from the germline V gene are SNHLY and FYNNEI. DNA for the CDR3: TGTGCCAGCAGTGGCAGGGAGGGATTTGGCTACACCTTC. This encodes CASSGREGFGYTF.

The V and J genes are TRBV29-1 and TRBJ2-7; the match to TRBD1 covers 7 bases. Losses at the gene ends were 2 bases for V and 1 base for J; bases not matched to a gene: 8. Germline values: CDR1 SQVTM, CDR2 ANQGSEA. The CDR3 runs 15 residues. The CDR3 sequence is CSVETQGFGSYEQYF. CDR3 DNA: TGCAGCGTTGAAACACAGGGGTTCGGGTCCTACGAGCAGTACTTC.

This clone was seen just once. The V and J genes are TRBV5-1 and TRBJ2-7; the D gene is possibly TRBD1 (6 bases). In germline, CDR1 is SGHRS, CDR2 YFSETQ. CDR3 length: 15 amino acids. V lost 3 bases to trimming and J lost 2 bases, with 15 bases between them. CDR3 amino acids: CASSWGHRTPYEQYF. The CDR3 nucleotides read TGCGCCAGCAGCTGGGGACATCGGACCCCCTACGAGCAGTACTTC.

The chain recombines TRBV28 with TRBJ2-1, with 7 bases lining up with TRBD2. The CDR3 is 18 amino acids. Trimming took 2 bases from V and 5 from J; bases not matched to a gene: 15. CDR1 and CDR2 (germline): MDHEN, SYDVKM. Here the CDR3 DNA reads TGTGCCAGCAGTTTAAGAGACCCGACTAGCACCAAGAACAATGAGCAGTTCTTC. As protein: CASSLRDPTSTKNNEQFF.

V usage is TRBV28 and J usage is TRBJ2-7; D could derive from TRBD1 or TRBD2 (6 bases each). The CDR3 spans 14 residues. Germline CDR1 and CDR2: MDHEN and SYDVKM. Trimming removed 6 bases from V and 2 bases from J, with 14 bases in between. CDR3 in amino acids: CASSPHGGAYEQYF. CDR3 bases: TGTGCCAGCAGCCCACACGGGGGCGCCTACGAGCAGTACTTC.

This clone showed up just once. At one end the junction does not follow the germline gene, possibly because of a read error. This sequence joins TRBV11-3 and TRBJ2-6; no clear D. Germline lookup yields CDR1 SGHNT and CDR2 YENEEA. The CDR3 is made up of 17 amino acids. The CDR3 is CASSRNVATKSGQRPDF. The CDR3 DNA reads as TGTGCCAGCAGCCGGAATGTCGCGACAAAGTCGGGCCAACGTCCTGACTTC.

The DNA for the CDR3 is TGTGCCAGTAGTATAGCAGGGGATAACTATGGCTACACCTTC. It translates to CASSIAGDNYGYTF. The V gene is TRBV19, the J gene TRBJ1-2, with TRBD1 as a possible D gene (6 bases). The V gene lost 1 base and the J gene lost 1 base, with 7 bases spanning the gap. Germline V lookup: CDR1 LNHDA, CDR2 SQIVND (reference sequence). The CDR3 has 14 amino acids.

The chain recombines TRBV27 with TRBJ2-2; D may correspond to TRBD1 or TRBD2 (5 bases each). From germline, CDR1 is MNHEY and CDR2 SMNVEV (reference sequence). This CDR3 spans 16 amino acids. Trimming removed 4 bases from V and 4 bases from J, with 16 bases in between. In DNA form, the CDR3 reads TGTGCCAGCAGTTCCTCACCGGGACGGGGCACCGGGGAGCTGTTTTTT. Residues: CASSSSPGRGTGELFF.